This T cell receptor beta chain is drawn from a study of shared clonotypes between healthy human individuals. Deep level was the assay's run setting. It was across several immunoSEQ plates that each subset's genomic DNA was evenly split. Study processing details: For the immunoSEQ data, sequences were junction-only without quality scores, so filtering differed. Here immunoSEQ multiplex PCR was the method, and the copy in TCRdb shows in-frame clones only, minus some. For V, J and clone size, that table is used; D and trimming come from the DNA. The sample has around 500,000 clones; 70% to 80% are singletons. The V gene's germline CDR1 is LNHNV and CDR2 YYDKDF (reference sequence). The CDR3 has 14 amino acids. V was trimmed by 1 base and J by 6 bases, leaving 13 bases between them. Points on this clone: A much more abundant neighbour one base away suggests this may be a read error. This sample includes further DNA sequences coding for the same CDR3.

This receptor was identified in a woman aged 40-49 years in good health. Some clones in this sample may be carry-over from other donors' samples. This chain links TRBV15 with TRBJ2-7; no clear D gene. Sequences were obtained from PBMCs. The CDR3, as DNA: TGTGCCACCAGCAGAGCGAGGACCGCAGGCGAGCAGTACTTC. It encodes CATSRARTAGEQYF.